The 24 T cell receptor beta chains listed next were all sequenced from one sample in a study of a mutant IDH1 vaccine in newly diagnosed glioma. Described time point: week 11, during vaccination. In every dose of vaccine, 300 ug of mutant IDH1 20-mer peptide was given alongside topical imiquimod. This table comes from immunoSEQ multiplex PCR, and its TCRdb copy is limited to in-frame clones, with some not included. This table has around 25,000 clones, around 77% appearing once. The antigens for these receptors are not known. Sequencing was performed on PBMCs, taken from a glioma patient whose treatment included an IDH1 peptide vaccine. These receptors came from a woman between 18 and 29 years old with glioma.

This clone was seen only a few times. V and J are TRBV6-5 and TRBJ2-7, with a possible D match to TRBD1 (7 bases). Germline CDR1 and CDR2: MNHEY and SVGAGI. Between the trimmed V and J ends, which lost 6 bases and 2 bases, there was a span of 14 bases. CDR3 length: 14 amino acids. The CDR3 bases are TGTGCCAGCAGCAGGGGAGGACAGGCCTACGAGCAGTACTTC. As protein: CASSRGGQAYEQYF.

V and J are TRBV7-2 and TRBJ2-3; TRBD2 might be the D (6 bases). Trimming removed 1 base from V and 1 base from J, with 12 bases in between. The germline gives CDR1 SGHTA, CDR2 FQGNSA. CDR3 length equals 16 residues. CDR3 region: CASSLGASVGTDTQYF. In nucleotides, the CDR3 is TGTGCCAGCAGCTTAGGAGCTAGCGTGGGCACAGATACGCAGTATTTT.

The chain employs TRBV6-5 and TRBJ1-2; 8 bases agree with TRBD1. CDR1 and CDR2 from the germline V gene are MNHEY and SVGAGI. This CDR3 region has 12 residues. The J segment lost 7 bases and the V segment lost 6 bases, leaving 4 bases of the junction unmatched. The CDR3 nucleotides are TGTGCCAGCAGCCAGGGGGCGCTTGGCTACACCTTC. It codes for CASSQGALGYTF.

A few counts support this clone. V is TRBV19 and J is TRBJ1-6; 7 positions agree with TRBD1. This CDR3 is built from 15 residues. Trimming took 8 bases from V and 5 from J; bases not matched to a gene: 9. Germline loops: CDR1 LNHDA, CDR2 SQIVND (reference sequence). The CDR3 DNA reads as TGTGCCAGTCTCCCGAGGGGACAGAATAATTCACCCCTCCACTTT. This codes for CASLPRGQNNSPLHF.

The chain is built from TRBV27 and TRBJ1-2; no clear D gene. This CDR3 has 15 amino acids. Trimming pared 6 bases from V and 2 bases from J, leaving 16 bases between. In germline, CDR1 is MNHEY, CDR2 SMNVEV (reference sequence). The CDR3 coding sequence is TGTGCCAGCAGCCTCATGGGTCCTCCAAACTATGGCTACACCTTC. Its protein is CASSLMGPPNYGYTF.

The CDR3 spells CASSFSVLAGETTGELFF. The DNA for the CDR3 is TGTGCCAGCAGTTTCTCAGTACTAGCGGGAGAGACCACCGGGGAGCTGTTTTTT. J is TRBJ2-2 and V is TRBV2; 11 bases map to TRBD2. V was pared by 5 bases and J by 4 bases, with 12 bases of the junction left unmatched. Germline CDR1 reads SNHLY; CDR2 reads FYNNEI. The CDR3 runs 18 residues.

The chain links TRBV7-9 to TRBJ2-7; D perhaps matches TRBD1 (7 bases). The ends were cut back, 7 bases at V and 2 bases at J, with 15 bases in the middle. Germline CDR1 reads SEHNR; CDR2 reads FQNEAQ (reference sequence). CDR3 length: 14 amino acids. For the CDR3, the DNA is TGTGCCAGCACTACCCAGGGGGGCGCCTACGAGCAGTACTTC. This codes for CASTTQGGAYEQYF.

The chain combines TRBV6-4 with TRBJ1-1, with 8 bases identical to TRBD1. Looked up from germline, CDR1 is MRHNA and CDR2 is SNTAGT. After removal of 6 bases from V and 0 bases from J, the junction contained 6 bases not matched to a gene. CDR3 length: 15 amino acids. CDR3 coding DNA: TGTGCCAGCAGACGGACAGGGCACATGAACACTGAAGCTTTCTTT. Its translation: CASRRTGHMNTEAFF.

The chain combines TRBV6-6 with TRBJ1-4, with D uncertain. V lost 7 bases and J lost 4, with 16 bases in between. Germline V gene lookup returns CDR1 MNHNY and CDR2 SVGAGI (reference sequence). The CDR3 extends over 15 amino acids. The CDR3 is CASTRRAEYNEKLFF. DNA for the CDR3: TGTGCCAGCACCCGACGGGCGGAATATAATGAAAAACTGTTTTTT.

The chain recombines TRBV10-3 with TRBJ2-1, with 8 bases identical to TRBD1. This CDR3 has 20 residues. V gave up 6 bases and J gave up 0 bases; unmatched junction bases: 19. Germline CDR1 ENHRY, CDR2 SYGVKD. The CDR3 is CAIRAPQGAPNRSSYNEQFF. CDR3 bases: TGTGCCATCAGAGCACCTCAGGGGGCTCCCAACCGGAGCTCCTACAATGAGCAGTTCTTC.

The gene calls are TRBV27 and TRBJ2-3, with TRBD1 matching 7 bases. Germline CDR1 MNHEY, CDR2 SMNVEV (reference sequence). V lost 2 bases and J lost 4; bases outside the gene matches: 12. This CDR3 has 17 amino acids. The CDR3 reads CASSLRGTAELPDTQYF. The CDR3 DNA reads as TGTGCCAGCAGTTTACGAGGGACAGCGGAATTACCAGATACGCAGTATTTT.

The chain carries TRBV7-9 and TRBJ2-1; D is unclear. This CDR3 has 14 residues. The germline V gene encodes CDR1 SEHNR and CDR2 FQNEAQ (reference sequence). Trimming pared 1 base from V and 6 bases from J, leaving 10 bases between. DNA of the CDR3: TGTGCCAGCAGCTTAGGGTCCAGCCCCAATGAGCAGTTCTTC. Its protein is CASSLGSSPNEQFF.

The J gene is TRBJ1-6, the V gene TRBV5-5, with TRBD1 matching over 8 bases. The length of the CDR3 is 17 residues. V lost 0 bases, J lost 0 bases, and 2 bases stayed unmatched. Germline lookup yields CDR1 SGHKS and CDR2 YYEKEE (reference sequence). The CDR3 DNA reads TGTGCCAGCAGCTTGGGACAGGGGAGCTCCTATAATTCACCCCTCCACTTT. Translation gives CASSLGQGSSYNSPLHF.

The sample holds a few counts of this clone. CDR3 region: CASSLTGDGYTF. The CDR3, as DNA: TGTGCCAGCTCGCTGACAGGGGATGGCTACACCTTC. This chain joins TRBV18 and TRBJ1-2, with TRBD1 identical over 8 bases. The CDR3 length is 12 residues. Germline assignment: CDR1 KGHSH and CDR2 LQKENI. V trimming: 6 bases; J trimming: 6 bases; junction bases outside the gene matches: 3.

V usage is TRBV6-6 and J usage is TRBJ2-1; 7 bases map to TRBD2. The CDR3 spans 14 residues. In germline, CDR1 is MNHNY, CDR2 SVGAGI (reference sequence). The ends lost 2 bases at V and 6 bases at J; junction bases unmatched: 4. Here the CDR3 DNA reads TGTGCCAGCAGTTACGCGGGAGAGGGCAATGAGCAGTTCTTC. Its protein is CASSYAGEGNEQFF.

The V call is TRBV4-2, the J call TRBJ1-2, with D unresolved. Germline CDR1 LGHNA, CDR2 YNFKEQ. The CDR3 contains 15 residues. V was cut by 0 bases and J by 1 base, with 9 bases left in between. CDR3 loop: CASSQDGPVNYGYTF. In DNA, the CDR3 is TGTGCCAGCAGCCAAGATGGGCCGGTTAACTATGGCTACACCTTC.

This clone was recorded once. This chain connects TRBV6-1 to TRBJ2-7, with D possibly TRBD1 on 7 matching bases. V was cut by 2 bases and J by 1 base, with 15 bases left in between. CDR3 size: 16 residues. Per germline, CDR1 MNHNS and CDR2 SASEGT. CDR3: CASSESGQGGSYEQYF. The CDR3 region has the DNA TGTGCCAGCAGTGAAAGCGGGCAGGGGGGATCCTACGAGCAGTACTTC.

CDR3: CASSLSTGSSSYEQYF. The CDR3 DNA reads as TGTGCCAGCAGCTTATCGACGGGCAGTTCCTCCTACGAGCAGTACTTC. The chain recombines TRBV7-2 with TRBJ2-7; no clear D gene. Germline V gives CDR1 SGHTA, CDR2 FQGNSA. V shed 2 bases and J shed 0 bases, with 14 bases lying between them. The CDR3 covers 16 residues.

The chain couples TRBV25-1 to TRBJ2-5; D is tentatively TRBD1 or TRBD2 (7 bases each). This CDR3 is 17 amino acids long. V shed 2 bases and J shed 2 bases, with 18 bases lying between them. Germline loops: CDR1 MGHDK, CDR2 SYGVNS. In DNA form, the CDR3 reads TGTGCCAGCAGTGAAGTGACAGGGAGGGGGGAACAAGAGACCCAGTACTTC. It is translated as CASSEVTGRGEQETQYF.

The J gene is TRBJ2-1, the V gene TRBV25-1, with 11 positions matching TRBD1. V gave up 1 base and J gave up 12 bases; unmatched junction bases: 2. This CDR3 has 13 residues. The germline CDR1 and CDR2 sequences are MGHDK and SYGVNS. CDR3 sequence (DNA): TGTGCCAGCAGTGAATTAGGGACAGGGGGGCAGTTCTTC. It is translated as CASSELGTGGQFF.

This chain connects TRBV7-9 to TRBJ2-3; the match to TRBD2 covers 10 bases. The V segment lost 4 bases and the J segment 5 bases; nucleotides outside the gene matches: 3. Germline-derived CDR1 and CDR2 are SEHNR and FQNEAQ (reference sequence). The CDR3 covers 14 residues. CDR3 nucleotide sequence: TGTGCCAGCAGCTCTAGCGGGAGTCGAGATACGCAGTATTTT. Its translation: CASSSSGSRDTQYF. Looking up the rest from reference TRBV7-9 and TRBJ2-3 gives the full variable domain: DTGVSQNPRHKITKRGQNVTFRCDPISEHNRLYWYRQTLGQGPEFLTYFQNEAQLEKSRLLSDRFSAERPKGSFSTLEIQRTEQGDSAMYLCASSSSGSRDTQYFGPGTRLTVL.

The chain carries TRBV12-5 and TRBJ2-1; weak D call: TRBD1 (6 bases). The CDR3 has 19 residues. V was trimmed by 4 bases and J by 4 bases, leaving 26 bases between them. CDR1 LGHNT and CDR2 FRNRAP come from the germline V gene. DNA for the CDR3: TGTGCTAGTGGTTACAGGGTTGAGGACAAGGACAATATTTACAATGAGCAGTTCTTC. Translating gives CASGYRVEDKDNIYNEQFF.

J is TRBJ1-1 and V is TRBV6-4; D is perhaps TRBD1 (5 bases). The CDR3 is made up of 13 amino acids. Germline CDR1 reads MRHNA; CDR2 reads SNTAGT. V lost 6 bases and J 3 bases, leaving 11 bases between the germline ends. The CDR3 sequence is CASSATGDTEAFF. CDR3 DNA: TGTGCCAGCAGCGCTACAGGTGACACTGAAGCTTTCTTT.

This chain joins TRBV10-2 and TRBJ2-5; D remains ambiguous. Per the germline V gene, CDR1 is WSHSY and CDR2 is SAAADI. V lost 2 bases to trimming and J lost 5 bases, with 12 bases between them. The CDR3 has 14 amino acids. The CDR3 reads CASSERSFGETQYF. The CDR3 DNA follows: TGCGCCAGCAGTGAGAGGAGTTTTGGGGAGACCCAGTACTTC.